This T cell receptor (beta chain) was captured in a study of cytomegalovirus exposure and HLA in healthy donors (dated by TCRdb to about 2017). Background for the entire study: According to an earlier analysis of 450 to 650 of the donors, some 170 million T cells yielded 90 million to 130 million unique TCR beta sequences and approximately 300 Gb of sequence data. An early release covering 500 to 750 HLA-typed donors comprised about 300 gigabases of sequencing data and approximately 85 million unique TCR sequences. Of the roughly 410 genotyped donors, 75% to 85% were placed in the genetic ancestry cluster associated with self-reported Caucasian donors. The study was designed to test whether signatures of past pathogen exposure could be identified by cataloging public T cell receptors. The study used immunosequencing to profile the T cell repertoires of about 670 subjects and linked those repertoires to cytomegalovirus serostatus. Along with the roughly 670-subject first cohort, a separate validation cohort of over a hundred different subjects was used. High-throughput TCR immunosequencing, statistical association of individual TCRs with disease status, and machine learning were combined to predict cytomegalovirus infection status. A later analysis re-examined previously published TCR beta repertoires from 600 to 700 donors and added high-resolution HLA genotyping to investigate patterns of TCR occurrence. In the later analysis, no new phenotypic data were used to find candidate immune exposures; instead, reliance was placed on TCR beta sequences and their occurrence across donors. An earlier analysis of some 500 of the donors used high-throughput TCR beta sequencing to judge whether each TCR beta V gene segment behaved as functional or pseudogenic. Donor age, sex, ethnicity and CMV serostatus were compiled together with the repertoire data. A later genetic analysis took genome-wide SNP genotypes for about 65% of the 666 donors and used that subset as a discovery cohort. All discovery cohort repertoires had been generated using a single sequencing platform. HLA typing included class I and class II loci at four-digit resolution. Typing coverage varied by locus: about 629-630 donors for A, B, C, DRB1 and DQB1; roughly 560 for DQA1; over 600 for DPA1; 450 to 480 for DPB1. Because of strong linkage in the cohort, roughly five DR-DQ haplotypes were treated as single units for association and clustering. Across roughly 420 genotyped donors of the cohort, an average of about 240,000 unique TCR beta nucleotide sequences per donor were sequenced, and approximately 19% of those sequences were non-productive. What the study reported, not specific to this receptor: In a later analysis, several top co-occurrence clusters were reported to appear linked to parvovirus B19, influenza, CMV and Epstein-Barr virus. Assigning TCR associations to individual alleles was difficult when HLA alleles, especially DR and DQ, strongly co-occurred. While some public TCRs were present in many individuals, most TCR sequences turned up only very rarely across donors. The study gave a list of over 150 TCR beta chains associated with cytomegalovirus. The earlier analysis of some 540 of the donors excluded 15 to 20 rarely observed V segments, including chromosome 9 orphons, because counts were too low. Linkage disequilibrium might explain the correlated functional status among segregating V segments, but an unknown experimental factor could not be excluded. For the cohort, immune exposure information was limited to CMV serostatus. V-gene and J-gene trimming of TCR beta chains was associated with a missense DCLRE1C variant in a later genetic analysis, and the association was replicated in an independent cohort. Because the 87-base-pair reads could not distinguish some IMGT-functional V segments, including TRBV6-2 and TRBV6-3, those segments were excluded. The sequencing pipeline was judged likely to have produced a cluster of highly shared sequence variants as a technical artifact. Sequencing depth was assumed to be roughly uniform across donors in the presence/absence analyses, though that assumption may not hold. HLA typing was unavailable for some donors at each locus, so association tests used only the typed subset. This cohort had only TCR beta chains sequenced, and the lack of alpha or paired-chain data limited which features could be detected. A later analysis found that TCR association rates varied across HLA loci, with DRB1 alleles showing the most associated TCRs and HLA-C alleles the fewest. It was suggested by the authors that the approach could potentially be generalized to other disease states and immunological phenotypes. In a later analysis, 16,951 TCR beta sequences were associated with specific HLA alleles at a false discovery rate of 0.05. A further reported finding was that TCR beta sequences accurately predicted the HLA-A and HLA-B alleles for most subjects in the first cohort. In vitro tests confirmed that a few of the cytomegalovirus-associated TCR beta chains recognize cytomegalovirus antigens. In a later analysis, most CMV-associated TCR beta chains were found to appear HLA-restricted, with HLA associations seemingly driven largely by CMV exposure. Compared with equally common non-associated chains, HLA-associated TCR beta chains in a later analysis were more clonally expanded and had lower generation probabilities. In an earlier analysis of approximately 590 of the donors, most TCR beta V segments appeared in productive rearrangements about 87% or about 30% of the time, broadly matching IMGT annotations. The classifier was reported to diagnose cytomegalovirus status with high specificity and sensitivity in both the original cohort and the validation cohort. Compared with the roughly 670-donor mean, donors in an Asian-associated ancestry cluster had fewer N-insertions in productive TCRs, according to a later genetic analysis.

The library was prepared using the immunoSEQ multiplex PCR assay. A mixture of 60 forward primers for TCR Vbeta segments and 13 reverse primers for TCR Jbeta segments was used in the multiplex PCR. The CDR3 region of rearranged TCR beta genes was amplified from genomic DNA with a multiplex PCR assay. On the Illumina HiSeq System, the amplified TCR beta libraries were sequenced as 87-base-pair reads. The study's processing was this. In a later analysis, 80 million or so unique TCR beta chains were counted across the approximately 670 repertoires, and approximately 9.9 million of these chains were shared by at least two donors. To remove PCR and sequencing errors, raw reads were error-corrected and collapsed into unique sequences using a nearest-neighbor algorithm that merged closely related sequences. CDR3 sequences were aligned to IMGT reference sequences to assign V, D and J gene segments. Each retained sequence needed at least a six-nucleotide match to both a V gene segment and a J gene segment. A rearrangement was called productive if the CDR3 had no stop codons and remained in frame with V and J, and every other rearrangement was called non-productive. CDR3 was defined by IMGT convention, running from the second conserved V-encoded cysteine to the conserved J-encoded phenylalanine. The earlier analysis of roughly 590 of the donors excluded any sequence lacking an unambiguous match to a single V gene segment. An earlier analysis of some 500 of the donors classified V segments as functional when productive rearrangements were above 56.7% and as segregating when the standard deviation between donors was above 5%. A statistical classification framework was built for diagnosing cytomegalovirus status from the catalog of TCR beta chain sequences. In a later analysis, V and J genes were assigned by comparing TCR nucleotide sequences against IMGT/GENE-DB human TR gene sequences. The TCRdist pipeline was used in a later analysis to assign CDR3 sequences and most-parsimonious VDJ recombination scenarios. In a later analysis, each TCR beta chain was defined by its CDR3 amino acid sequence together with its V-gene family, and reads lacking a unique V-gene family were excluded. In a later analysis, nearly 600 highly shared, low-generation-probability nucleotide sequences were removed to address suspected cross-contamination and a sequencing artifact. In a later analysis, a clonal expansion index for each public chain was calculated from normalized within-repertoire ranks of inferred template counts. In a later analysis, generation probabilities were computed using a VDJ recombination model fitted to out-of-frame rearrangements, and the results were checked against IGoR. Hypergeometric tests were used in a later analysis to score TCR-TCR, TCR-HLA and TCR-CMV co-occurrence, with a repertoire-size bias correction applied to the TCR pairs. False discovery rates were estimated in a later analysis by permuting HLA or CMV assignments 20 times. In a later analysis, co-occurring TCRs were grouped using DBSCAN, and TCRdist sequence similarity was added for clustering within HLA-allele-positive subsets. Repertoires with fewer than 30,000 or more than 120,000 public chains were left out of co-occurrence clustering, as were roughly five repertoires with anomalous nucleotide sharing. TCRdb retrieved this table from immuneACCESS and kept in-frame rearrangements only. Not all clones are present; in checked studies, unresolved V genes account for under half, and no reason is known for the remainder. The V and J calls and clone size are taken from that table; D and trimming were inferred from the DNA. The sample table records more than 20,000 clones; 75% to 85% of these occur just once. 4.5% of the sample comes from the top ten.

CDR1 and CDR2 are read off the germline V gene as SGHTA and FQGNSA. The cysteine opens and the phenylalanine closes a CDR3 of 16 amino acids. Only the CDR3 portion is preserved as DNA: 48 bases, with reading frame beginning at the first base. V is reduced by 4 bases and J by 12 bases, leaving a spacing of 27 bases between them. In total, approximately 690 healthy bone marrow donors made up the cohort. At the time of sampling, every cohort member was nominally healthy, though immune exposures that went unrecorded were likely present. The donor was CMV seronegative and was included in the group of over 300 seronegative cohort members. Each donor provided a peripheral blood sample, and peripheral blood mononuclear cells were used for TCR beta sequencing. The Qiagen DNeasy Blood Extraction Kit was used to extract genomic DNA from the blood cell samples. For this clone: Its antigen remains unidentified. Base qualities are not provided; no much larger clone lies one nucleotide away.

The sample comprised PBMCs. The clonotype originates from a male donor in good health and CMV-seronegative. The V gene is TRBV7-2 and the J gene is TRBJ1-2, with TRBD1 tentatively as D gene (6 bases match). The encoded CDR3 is CASSSQLIGTRLLHTF. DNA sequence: TGTGCCAGCAGCTCACAATTAATCGGGACAAGGTTACTACACACCTTC.